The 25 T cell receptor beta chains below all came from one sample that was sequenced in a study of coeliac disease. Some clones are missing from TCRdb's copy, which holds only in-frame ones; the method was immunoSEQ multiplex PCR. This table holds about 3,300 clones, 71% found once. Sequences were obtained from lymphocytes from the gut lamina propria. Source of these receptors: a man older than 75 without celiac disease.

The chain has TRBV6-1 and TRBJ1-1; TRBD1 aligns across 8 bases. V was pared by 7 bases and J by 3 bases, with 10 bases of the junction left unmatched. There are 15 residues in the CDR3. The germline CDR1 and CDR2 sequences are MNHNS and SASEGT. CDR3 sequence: CASTFFGQGHTEAFF. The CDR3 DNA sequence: TGTGCCAGCACCTTTTTCGGACAGGGCCACACTGAAGCTTTCTTT.

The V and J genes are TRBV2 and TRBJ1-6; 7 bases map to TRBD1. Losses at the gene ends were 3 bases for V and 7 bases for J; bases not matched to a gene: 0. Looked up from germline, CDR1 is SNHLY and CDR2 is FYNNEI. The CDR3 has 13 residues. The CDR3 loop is CASSDRGNSPLHF. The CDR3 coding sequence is TGTGCCAGCAGTGACAGGGGGAATTCACCCCTCCACTTT. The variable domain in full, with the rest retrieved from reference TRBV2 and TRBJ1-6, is EPEVTQTPSHQVTQMGQEVILRCVPISNHLYFYWYRQILGQKVEFLVSFYNNEISEKSEIFDDQFSVERPDGSNFTLKIRSTKLEDSAMYFCASSDRGNSPLHFGNGTRLTVT.

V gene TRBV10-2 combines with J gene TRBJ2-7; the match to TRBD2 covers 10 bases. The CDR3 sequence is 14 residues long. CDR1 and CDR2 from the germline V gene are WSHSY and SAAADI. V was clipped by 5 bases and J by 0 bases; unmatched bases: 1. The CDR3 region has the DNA TGCGCCAGCAGTCGGACTAGCGGCTCCTACGAGCAGTACTTC. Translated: CASSRTSGSYEQYF.

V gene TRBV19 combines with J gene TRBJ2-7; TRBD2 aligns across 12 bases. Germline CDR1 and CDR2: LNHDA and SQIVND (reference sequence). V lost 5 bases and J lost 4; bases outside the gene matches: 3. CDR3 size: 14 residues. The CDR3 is CASSAGTSGYEQYF. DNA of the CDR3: TGTGCCAGTAGTGCCGGGACTAGCGGGTACGAGCAGTACTTC.

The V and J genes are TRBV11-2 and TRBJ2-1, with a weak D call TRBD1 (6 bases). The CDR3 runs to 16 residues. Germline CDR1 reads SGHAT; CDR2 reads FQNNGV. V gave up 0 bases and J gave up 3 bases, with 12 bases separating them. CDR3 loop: CASSLEGDTFYNEQFF. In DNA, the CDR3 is TGTGCCAGCAGCTTAGAAGGGGACACCTTCTACAATGAGCAGTTCTTC.

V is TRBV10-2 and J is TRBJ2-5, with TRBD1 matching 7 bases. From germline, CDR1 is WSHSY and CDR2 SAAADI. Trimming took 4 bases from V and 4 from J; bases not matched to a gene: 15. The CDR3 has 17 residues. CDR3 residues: CASSVHRGANGPETQYF. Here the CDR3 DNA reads TGCGCCAGCAGTGTACACAGGGGCGCAAACGGACCAGAGACCCAGTACTTC.

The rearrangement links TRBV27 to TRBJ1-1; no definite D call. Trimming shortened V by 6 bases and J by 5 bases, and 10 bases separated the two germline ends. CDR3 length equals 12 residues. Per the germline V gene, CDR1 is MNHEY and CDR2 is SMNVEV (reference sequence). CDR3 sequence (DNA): TGTGCCAGCAGGGACTCCTATACTGAAGCTTTCTTT. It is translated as CASRDSYTEAFF.

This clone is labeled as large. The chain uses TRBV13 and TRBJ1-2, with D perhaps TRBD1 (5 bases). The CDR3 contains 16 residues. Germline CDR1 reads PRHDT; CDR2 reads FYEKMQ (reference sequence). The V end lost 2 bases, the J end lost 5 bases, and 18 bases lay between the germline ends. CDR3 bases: TGTGCCAGCAGCTTAAGGGCGCGGGGCAGGGTATATGGCTACACCTTC. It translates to CASSLRARGRVYGYTF.

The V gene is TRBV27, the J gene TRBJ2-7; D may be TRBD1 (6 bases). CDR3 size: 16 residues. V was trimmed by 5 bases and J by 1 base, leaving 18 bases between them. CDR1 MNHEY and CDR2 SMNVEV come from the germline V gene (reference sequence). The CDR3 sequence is CASSPLPGQGSYEQYF. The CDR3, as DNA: TGTGCCAGCAGTCCACTCCCCGGGCAGGGGTCCTACGAGCAGTACTTC.

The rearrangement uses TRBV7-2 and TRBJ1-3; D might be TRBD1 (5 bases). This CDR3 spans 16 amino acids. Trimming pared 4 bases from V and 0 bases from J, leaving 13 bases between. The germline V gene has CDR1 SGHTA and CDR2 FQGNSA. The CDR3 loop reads CASSSPTALSGNTIYF. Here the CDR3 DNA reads TGTGCCAGCAGCTCCCCGACAGCCCTCTCTGGAAACACCATATATTTT. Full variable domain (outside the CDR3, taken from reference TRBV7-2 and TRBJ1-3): GAGVSQSPSNKVTEKGKDVELRCDPISGHTALYWYRQSLGQGLEFLIYFQGNSAPDKSGLPSDRFSAERTGGSVSTLTIQRTQQEDSAVYLCASSSPTALSGNTIYFGEGSWLTVV.

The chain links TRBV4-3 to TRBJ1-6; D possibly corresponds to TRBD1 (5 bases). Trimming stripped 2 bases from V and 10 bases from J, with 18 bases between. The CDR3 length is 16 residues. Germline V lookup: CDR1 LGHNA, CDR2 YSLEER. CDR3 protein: CASSQNPGAGPSPLHF. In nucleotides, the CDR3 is TGCGCCAGCAGCCAAAACCCTGGGGCAGGGCCGTCACCCCTCCACTTT.

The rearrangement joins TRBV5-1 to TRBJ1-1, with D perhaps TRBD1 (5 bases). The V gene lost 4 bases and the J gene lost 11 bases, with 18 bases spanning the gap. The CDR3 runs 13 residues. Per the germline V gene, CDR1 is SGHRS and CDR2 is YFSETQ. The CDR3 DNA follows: TGCGCCAGCAGCCAAGGCGGGGGGGAGGTGGCTTTCTTT. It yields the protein CASSQGGGEVAFF.

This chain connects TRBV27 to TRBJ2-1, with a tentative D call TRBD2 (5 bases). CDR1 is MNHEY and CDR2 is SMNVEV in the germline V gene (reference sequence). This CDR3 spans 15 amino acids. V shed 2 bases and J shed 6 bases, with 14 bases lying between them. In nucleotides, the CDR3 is TGTGCCAGCAGTTTAATGGCTAGCCGAACCAATGAGCAGTTCTTC. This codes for CASSLMASRTNEQFF.

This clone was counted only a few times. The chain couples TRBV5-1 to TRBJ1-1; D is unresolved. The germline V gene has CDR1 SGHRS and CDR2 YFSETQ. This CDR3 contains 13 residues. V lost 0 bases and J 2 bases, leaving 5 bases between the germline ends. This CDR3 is CASSLGANTEAFF. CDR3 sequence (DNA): TGCGCCAGCAGCTTGGGGGCAAACACTGAAGCTTTCTTT.

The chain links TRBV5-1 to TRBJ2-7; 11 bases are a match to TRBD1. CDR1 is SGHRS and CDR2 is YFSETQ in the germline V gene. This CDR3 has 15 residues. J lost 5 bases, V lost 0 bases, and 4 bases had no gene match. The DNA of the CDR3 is TGCGCCAGCAGCTTGGGGACAGGGGGCGGCAACGAGCAGTACTTC. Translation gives CASSLGTGGGNEQYF.

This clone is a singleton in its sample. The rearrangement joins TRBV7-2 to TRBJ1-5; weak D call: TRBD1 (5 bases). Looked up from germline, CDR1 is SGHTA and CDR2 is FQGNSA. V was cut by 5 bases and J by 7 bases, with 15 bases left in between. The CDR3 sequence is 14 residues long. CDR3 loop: CASSGHAVGQPQHF. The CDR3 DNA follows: TGTGCCAGCAGCGGACACGCGGTTGGGCAGCCCCAGCATTTT.

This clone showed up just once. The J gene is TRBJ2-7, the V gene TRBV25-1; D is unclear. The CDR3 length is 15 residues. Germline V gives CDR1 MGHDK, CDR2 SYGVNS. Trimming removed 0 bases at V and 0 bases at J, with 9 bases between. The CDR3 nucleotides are TGTGCCAGCAGTGAATATTGGGCCAACTCCTACGAGCAGTACTTC. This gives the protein CASSEYWANSYEQYF.

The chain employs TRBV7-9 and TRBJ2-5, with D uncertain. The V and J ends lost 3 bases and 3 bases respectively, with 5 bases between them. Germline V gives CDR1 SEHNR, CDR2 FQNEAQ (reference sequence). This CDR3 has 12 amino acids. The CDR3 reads CASSFSEETQYF. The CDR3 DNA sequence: TGTGCCAGCAGCTTTTCCGAAGAGACCCAGTACTTC.

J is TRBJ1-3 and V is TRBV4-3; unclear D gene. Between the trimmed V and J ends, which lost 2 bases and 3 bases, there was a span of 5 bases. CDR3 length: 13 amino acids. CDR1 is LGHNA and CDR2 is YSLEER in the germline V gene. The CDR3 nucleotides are TGCGCCAGCAGCCAATTGAGTGGAAACACCATATATTTT. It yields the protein CASSQLSGNTIYF.

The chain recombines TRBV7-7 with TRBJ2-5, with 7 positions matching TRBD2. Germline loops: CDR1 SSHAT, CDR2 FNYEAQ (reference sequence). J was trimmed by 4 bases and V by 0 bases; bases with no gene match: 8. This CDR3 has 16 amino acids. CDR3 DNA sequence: TGTGCCAGCAGCTTAGCACCTACTAGCGTGGGAGAGACCCAGTACTTC. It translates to CASSLAPTSVGETQYF.

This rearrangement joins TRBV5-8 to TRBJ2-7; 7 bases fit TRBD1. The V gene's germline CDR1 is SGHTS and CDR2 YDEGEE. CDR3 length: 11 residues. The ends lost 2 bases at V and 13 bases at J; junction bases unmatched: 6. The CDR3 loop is CASSFDRASYV. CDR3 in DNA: TGTGCCAGCAGCTTCGACAGGGCCAGCTACGTC.

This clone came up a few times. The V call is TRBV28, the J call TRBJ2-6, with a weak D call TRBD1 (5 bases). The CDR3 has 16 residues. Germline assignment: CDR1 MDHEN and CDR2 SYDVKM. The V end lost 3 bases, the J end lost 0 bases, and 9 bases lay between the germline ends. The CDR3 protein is CASSFPRDSGANVLTF. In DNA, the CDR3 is TGTGCCAGCAGTTTCCCCAGGGACTCTGGGGCCAACGTCCTGACTTTC.

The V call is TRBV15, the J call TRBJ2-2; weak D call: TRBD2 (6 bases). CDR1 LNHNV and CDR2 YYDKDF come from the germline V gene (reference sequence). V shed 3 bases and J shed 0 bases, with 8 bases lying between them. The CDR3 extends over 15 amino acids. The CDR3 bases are TGTGCCACCAGCAGGTCGGGGGCGAACACCGGGGAGCTGTTTTTT. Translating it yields CATSRSGANTGELFF.

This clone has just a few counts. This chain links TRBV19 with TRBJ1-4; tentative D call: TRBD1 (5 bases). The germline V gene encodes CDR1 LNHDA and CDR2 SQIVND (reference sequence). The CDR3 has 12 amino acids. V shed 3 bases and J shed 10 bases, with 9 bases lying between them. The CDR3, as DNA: TGTGCCAGTAGTATCCCGGGGGGAAAACTGTTTTTT. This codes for CASSIPGGKLFF.

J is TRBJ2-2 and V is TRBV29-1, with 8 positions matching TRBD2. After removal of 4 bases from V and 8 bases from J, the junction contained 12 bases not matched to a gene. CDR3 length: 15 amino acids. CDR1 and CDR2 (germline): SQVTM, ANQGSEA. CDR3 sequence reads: CSVGRRAGGAGELFF. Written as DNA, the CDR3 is TGCAGCGTTGGAAGACGGGCGGGAGGTGCTGGGGAGCTGTTTTTT.